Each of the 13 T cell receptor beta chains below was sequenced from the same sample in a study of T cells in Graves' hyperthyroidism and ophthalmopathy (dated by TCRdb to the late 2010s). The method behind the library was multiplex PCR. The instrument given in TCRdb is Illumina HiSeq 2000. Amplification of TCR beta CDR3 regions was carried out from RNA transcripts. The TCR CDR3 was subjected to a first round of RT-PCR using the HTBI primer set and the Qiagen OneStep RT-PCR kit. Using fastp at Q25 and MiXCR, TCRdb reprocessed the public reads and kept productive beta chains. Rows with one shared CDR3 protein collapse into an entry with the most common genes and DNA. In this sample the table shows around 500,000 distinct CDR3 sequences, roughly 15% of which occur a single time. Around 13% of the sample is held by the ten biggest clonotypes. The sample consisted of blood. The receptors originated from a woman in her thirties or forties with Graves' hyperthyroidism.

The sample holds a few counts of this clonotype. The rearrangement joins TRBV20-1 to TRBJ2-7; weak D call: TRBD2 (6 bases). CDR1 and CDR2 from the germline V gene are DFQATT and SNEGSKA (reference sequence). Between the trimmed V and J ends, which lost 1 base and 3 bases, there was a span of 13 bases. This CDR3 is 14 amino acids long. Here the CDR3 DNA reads TGCAGTGCTAGAGTGGCGGGAAGTGGCTACGAGCAGTACTTC. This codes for CSARVAGSGYEQYF.

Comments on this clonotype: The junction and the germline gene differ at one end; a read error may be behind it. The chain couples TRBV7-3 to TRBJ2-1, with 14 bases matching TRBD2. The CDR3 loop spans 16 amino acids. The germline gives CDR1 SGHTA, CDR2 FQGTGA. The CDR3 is CASSHQGTSGSNEQFF. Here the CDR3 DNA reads TGCGCCAGCAGCCATCAAGGGACTAGCGGGAGTAATGAGCAGTTCTTC.

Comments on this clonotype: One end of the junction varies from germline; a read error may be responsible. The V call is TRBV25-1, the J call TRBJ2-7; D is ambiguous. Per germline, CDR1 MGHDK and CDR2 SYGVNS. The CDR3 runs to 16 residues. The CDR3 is CASSEPTQVREYEQYF. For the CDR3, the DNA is TGCGCCAGCAGTGAACCGACGCAGGTAAGAGAGTACGAGCAGTACTTC.

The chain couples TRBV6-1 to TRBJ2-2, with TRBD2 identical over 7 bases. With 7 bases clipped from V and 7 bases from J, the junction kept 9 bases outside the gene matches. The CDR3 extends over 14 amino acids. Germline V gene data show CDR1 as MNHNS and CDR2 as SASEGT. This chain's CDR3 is CASNSGPGGGELFF. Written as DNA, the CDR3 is TGTGCCAGCAACTCCGGGCCGGGAGGCGGGGAGCTGTTTTTT.

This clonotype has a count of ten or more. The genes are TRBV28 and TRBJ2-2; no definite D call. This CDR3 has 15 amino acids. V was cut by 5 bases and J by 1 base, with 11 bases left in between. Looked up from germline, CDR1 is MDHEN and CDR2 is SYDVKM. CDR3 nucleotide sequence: TGTGCCAGCAGTCCTCTACGAGGGAACACCGGGGAGCTGTTTTTT. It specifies CASSPLRGNTGELFF.

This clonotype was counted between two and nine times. The CDR3 sequence: CASSPGTGRGNTIYF. The CDR3 nucleotides are TGTGCCAGCAGTCCCGGGACAGGGCGCGGAAACACCATATATTTT. The rearrangement uses TRBV6-1 and TRBJ1-3, with 9 bases fitting TRBD1. This CDR3 has 15 amino acids. Trimming removed 5 bases from V and 4 bases from J; junction bases left unmatched: 6. The germline V gene has CDR1 MNHNS and CDR2 SASEGT.

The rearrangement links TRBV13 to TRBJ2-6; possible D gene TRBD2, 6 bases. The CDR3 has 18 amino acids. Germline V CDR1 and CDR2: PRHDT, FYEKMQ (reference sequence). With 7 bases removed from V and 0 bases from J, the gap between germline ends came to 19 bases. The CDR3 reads CASTNTRRGGSGANVLTF. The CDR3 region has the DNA TGTGCCAGCACTAATACCCGGAGGGGAGGCTCTGGGGCCAACGTCCTGACTTTC.

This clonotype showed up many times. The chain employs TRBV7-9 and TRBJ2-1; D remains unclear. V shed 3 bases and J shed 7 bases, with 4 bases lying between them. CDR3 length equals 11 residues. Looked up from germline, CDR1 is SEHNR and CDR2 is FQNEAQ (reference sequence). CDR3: CASSLRNEQFF. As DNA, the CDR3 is TGTGCCAGCAGCTTGCGGAATGAGCAGTTCTTC.

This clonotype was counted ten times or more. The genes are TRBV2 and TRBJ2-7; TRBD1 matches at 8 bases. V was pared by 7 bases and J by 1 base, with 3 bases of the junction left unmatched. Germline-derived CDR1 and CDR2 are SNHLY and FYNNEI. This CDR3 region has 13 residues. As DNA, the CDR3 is TGTGCCAGCACCGGGGACAGGTCCTACGAGCAGTACTTC. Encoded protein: CASTGDRSYEQYF.

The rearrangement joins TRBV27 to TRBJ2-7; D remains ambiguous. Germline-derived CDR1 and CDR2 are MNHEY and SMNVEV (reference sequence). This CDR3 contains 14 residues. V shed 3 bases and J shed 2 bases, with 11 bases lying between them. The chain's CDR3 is CASSFSSPPYEQYF. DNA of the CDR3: TGTGCCAGCAGTTTCAGCTCACCACCCTACGAGCAGTACTTC.

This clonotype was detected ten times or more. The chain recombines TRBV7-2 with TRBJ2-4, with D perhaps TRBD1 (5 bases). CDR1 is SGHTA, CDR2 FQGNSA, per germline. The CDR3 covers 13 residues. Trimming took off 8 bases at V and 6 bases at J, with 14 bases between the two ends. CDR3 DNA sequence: TGTGCCAGCCGCCCAGGGTCGGGAAACATTCAGTACTTC. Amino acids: CASRPGSGNIQYF.

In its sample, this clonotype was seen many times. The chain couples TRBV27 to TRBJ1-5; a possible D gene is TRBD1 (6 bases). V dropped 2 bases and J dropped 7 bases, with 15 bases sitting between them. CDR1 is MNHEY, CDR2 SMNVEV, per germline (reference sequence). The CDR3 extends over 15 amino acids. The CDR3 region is CASSLNRDIGQPQHF. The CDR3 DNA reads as TGTGCCAGCAGTTTAAACAGGGATATAGGACAGCCCCAGCATTTT.

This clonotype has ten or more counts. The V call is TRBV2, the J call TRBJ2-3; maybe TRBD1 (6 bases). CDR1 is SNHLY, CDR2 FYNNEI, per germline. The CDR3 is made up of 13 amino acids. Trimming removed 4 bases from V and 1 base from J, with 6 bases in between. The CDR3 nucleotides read TGTGCCAGCAGTGGACAGGGCACAGATACGCAGTATTTT. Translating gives CASSGQGTDTQYF. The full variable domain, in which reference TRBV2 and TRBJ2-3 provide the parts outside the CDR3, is EPEVTQTPSHQVTQMGQEVILRCVPISNHLYFYWYRQILGQKVEFLVSFYNNEISEKSEIFDDQFSVERPDGSNFTLKIRSTKLEDSAMYFCASSGQGTDTQYFGPGTRLTVL.